Shown below are 9 T cell receptor beta chains from a single sample sequenced in a study of T-cell reconstitution after alpha-beta-depleted transplantation in children. Unique molecular identifiers were incorporated during preparation of the TCRbeta library. In TCRdb, the PCR reads were re-called with MiXCR into one record per CDR3 protein. This sample carries roughly 200,000 distinct CDR3 sequences, about 14% of them seen once, and the ten largest clones take around 14%. Specimen: PBMCs from the stem cell graft donor, collected from the stem cell graft. The receptor set was obtained from a human donor who donated a stem cell graft to a child with acute lymphoblastic leukemia.

At least ten counts were recorded for this clonotype. The chain links TRBV12-3 or TRBV12-4 to TRBJ1-6; 8 bases agree with TRBD1. V shed 6 bases, J shed 5 bases, and the junction held 3 bases outside the gene matches. CDR3 size: 14 residues. CDR3 sequence reads: CASRPGQDNSPLHF. DNA for the CDR3: TGTGCCAGCAGGCCGGGACAGGATAATTCACCCCTCCACTTT.

This clonotype has ten or more counts. This sequence joins TRBV5-1 and TRBJ1-5; 10 positions match TRBD1. CDR1 is SGHRS and CDR2 is YFSETQ in the germline V gene. The trim removed 5 bases at V and 8 bases at J, leaving 10 bases unmatched. The CDR3 is 15 residues long. CDR3 nucleotides: TGCGCCAGCAGTTTTGCTTCCGGGACAGGGGAGCCCCAGCATTTT. Its protein is CASSFASGTGEPQHF.

This clonotype occurred many times. The V and J genes are TRBV28 and TRBJ2-7, with D possibly being TRBD2 (7 bases). The CDR3 loop spans 16 amino acids. With 0 bases removed from V and 2 bases from J, the gap between germline ends came to 14 bases. Germline V gene data show CDR1 as MDHEN and CDR2 as SYDVKM. The CDR3 DNA reads as TGTGCCAGCAGTTTATGGAGGGGGGGGCGCCCCTACGAGCAGTACTTC. Protein: CASSLWRGGRPYEQYF.

This clonotype was counted many times. The chain combines TRBV7-2 with TRBJ2-7; the match to TRBD1 covers 7 bases. Germline trimming cut 6 bases from V and 0 bases from J; bases unmatched to any gene: 11. The V gene's germline CDR1 is SGHTA and CDR2 FQGNSA. CDR3 size: 16 residues. This chain's CDR3 is CASSERTGLSSYEQYF. The DNA for the CDR3 is TGTGCCAGCAGTGAAAGGACAGGTTTGAGCTCCTACGAGCAGTACTTC.

This chain uses TRBV28 with TRBJ2-5; the D gene is possibly TRBD1 (6 bases). CDR3 length: 15 amino acids. Germline V CDR1 and CDR2: MDHEN, SYDVKM. The V and J ends lost 6 bases and 3 bases respectively, with 17 bases between them. The CDR3 DNA reads TGTGCCAGCAGAACACAGGGAACTAGAGAAGAGACCCAGTACTTC. Amino acids: CASRTQGTREETQYF.

This clonotype was counted at least ten times. This chain links TRBV5-1 with TRBJ2-1; D possibly corresponds to TRBD2 (7 bases). The CDR3 has 14 amino acids. V was shortened by 6 bases and J by 4 bases, with 14 bases between the two germline ends. Germline CDR1 reads SGHRS; CDR2 reads YFSETQ. CDR3 amino acids: CASTQGGGYNEQFF. The CDR3 DNA reads as TGCGCCAGCACCCAGGGAGGGGGTTACAATGAGCAGTTCTTC.

The chain carries TRBV19 and TRBJ2-5; no clear D. The CDR3 has 14 residues. Trimming shortened V by 0 bases and J by 2 bases, and 7 bases separated the two germline ends. Per the germline V gene, CDR1 is LNHDA and CDR2 is SQIVND (reference sequence). CDR3 DNA sequence: TGTGCCAGTAGTATAGAAGGCGCACAAGAGACCCAGTACTTC. Translated: CASSIEGAQETQYF.

This clonotype has at least ten counts. J is TRBJ2-7 and V is TRBV20-1; D possibly corresponds to TRBD2 (6 bases). The CDR3 loop spans 14 amino acids. The V end lost 6 bases, the J end lost 7 bases, and 22 bases lay between the germline ends. Germline CDR1 is DFQATT and CDR2 is SNEGSKA (reference sequence). CDR3 residues: CSALSGLGLGEQYF. Written as DNA, the CDR3 is TGCAGTGCCCTCTCGGGACTCGGTTTAGGGGAGCAGTACTTC.

This sequence joins TRBV4-2 and TRBJ1-1; 7 bases map to TRBD1. Unmatched junction bases numbered 4, after V lost 2 bases and J lost 4 bases. There are 14 residues in the CDR3. Germline assignment: CDR1 LGHNA and CDR2 YNFKEQ. CDR3 nucleotide sequence: TGTGCCAGCAGCCAAAGGGGGCTAAGCACTGAAGCTTTCTTT. Translating it yields CASSQRGLSTEAFF.